The TCR beta chain described here comes from a study of blood T cell repertoires in COVID-19. Study at large: Both acute and convalescent COVID-19 samples were obtained from the United States, Italy and Spain. Nucleic acid was either cDNA or gDNA, and it came from T cells, B-cell-depleted T cells, or PBMCs.

Original processing notes: Estimation of nucleated cell counts relied on the amplification of reference gene primers. Data came from immunoSEQ multiplex PCR; TCRdb stores just in-frame clones and leaves some out. The DNA gave D and trimming, while V, J and clone size come from that table. Found here are about 190,000 clones, approximately 91% of them singletons; the top ten hold approximately 7%. The V gene end was trimmed by 1 base and the J gene end by 10 bases; junction bases not matched to a gene: 7. The germline V gene has CDR1 SGHAT and CDR2 FQNNGV. CDR3 size: 15 residues. The sequence was collected from a man between 40 and 49 years old with acute or convalescent COVID-19. The sequenced material came from peripheral blood. This chain uses TRBV11-2 with TRBJ2-1; 10 bases agree with TRBD2. CDR3 protein: CASSLAIAGGNEQFF. DNA of the CDR3: TGTGCCAGCAGCTTAGCGATAGCGGGGGGTAACGAGCAGTTCTTC.